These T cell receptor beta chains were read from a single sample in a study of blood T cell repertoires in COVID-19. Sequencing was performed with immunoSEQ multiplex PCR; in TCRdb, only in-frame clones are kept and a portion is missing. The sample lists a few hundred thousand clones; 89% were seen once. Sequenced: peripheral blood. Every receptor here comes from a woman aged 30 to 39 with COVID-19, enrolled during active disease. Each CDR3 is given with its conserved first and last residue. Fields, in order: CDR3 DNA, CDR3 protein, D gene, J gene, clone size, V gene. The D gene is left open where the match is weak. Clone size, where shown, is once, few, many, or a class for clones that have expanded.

TGTGCCAGCAGGAGATCCTTGGGCGAGCAGTTCTTC CASRRSLGEQFF . TRBJ2-1 . TRBV6-5
TGTGCCAGCAGTCTGACAGGCATCGCGAACACCGGGGAGCTGTTTTTT CASSLTGIANTGELFF . TRBJ2-2 . TRBV27
TGCGCCAGCAGCCAGAAAGGGACTAGCGGGAGGGTTGATACGCAGTATTTT CASSQKGTSGRVDTQYF TRBD2 TRBJ2-3 few TRBV4-3
TGTGCCAGCAGTTTCGGTCGCAATCAGCCCCAGCATTTT CASSFGRNQPQHF . TRBJ1-5 . TRBV12-3/TRBV12-4
TGTGCCAGCAGCGCGGGGCACGAGCAGTACTTC CASSAGHEQYF . TRBJ2-7 once TRBV11-2
TGTGCCAGCAGCTTACTAAAATCACCCCTCCACTTT CASSLLKSPLHF . TRBJ1-6 . TRBV5-6
TGTGCCAGCAGCAGGGGAAACTATGGCTACACCTTC CASSRGNYGYTF . TRBJ1-2 once TRBV28
TGTGCCAGCTCACCAGCGCCGGGACAGGGCTACGAGCAGTACTTC CASSPAPGQGYEQYF TRBD1 TRBJ2-7 . TRBV18
TGCGCCAGCAGCCAAGGGACAGACCTAAGCTACAATGAGCAGTTCTTC CASSQGTDLSYNEQFF . TRBJ2-1 . TRBV4-1
TGTGCCAGCAGCCCTCTAAATTCACCCCTCCACTTT CASSPLNSPLHF . TRBJ1-6 . TRBV12-3/TRBV12-4
TGTGCCAGCAGAGCGGGGCGGAACACCGGGGAGCTGTTTTTT CASRAGRNTGELFF TRBD2 TRBJ2-2 . TRBV27
TGTGCCAGTAGTAATCCTCTAGCGGGGAAGTCCTACGAGCAGTACTTC CASSNPLAGKSYEQYF TRBD2 TRBJ2-7 . TRBV19
TGCAGCGGTACTTTGAGGACAGGGAACACTGAAGCTTTCTTT CSGTLRTGNTEAFF TRBD1 TRBJ1-1 . TRBV29-1
TGTGCCAGCAGCTTAGAGAGCGGGGGGACCTACGAGCAGTACTTC CASSLESGGTYEQYF TRBD2 TRBJ2-7 . TRBV7-2
TGTGCCAGCAGCCAAGTTGGGGGGAGACAAACTAACTATGGCTACACCTTC CASSQVGGRQTNYGYTF . TRBJ1-2 . TRBV3-1/TRBV3-2
TGTGCCAGCAGTGATCAGGGGGCGCGGACAGATACGCAGTATTTT CASSDQGARTDTQYF TRBD1 TRBJ2-3 . TRBV6-1